The rows below give T cell receptor beta chains drawn from one sample of a study of T-cell memory formation after mild COVID-19. Using its own MiXCR run on the 5' RACE reads, TCRdb lists one record per CDR3 protein. The table records around 250,000 distinct CDR3 sequences, approximately 10% of them present only once. Sequencing input: PBMCs or a T cell subset sorted from them (not recorded which). The receptors shown here come from a man aged 18 to 29 who had mild COVID-19 (a few samples of this study predate the infection). Cell type and time point are not known. Both conserved end residues are part of each CDR3. Fields, in order: clone size, D gene, J gene, V gene, CDR3 protein, CDR3 DNA. A D gene is named only where the DNA matches it firmly. Not all rows give a size; the values are once, few, many and, for expanded clones, a class.

few . TRBJ2-2 TRBV6-2/TRBV6-3 CASSRRDAGELFF TGTGCCAGCAGCCGCCGGGACGCCGGGGAGCTGTTTTTT
many TRBD2 TRBJ2-1 TRBV7-9 CASSSGTSGLMEQFF TGTGCCAGCAGTTCCGGGACTAGCGGCCTCATGGAGCAGTTCTTC
. . TRBJ1-4 TRBV4-3 CASSPRELEEKLFF TGCGCCAGCAGCCCCAGGGAATTAGAGGAAAAACTGTTTTTT
. . TRBJ2-2 TRBV5-1 CASSLADTTGELFF TGCGCCAGCAGCTTGGCCGACACGACCGGGGAGCTGTTTTTT
few . TRBJ1-2 TRBV9 CASSRTGDANYGYTF TGTGCCAGCTCTCGTACGGGGGACGCTAACTATGGCTACACCTTC
. . TRBJ1-2 TRBV5-1 CASSLGPNVKGVYGYTF TGCGCCAGCAGCTTAGGGCCAAATGTCAAGGGGGTCTATGGCTACACCTTC
few . TRBJ2-3 TRBV2 CASSVATDTQYF TGTGCCAGCAGCGTGGCCACAGATACGCAGTATTTT
few . TRBJ2-2 TRBV15 CATSRDSGVHTGELFF TGTGCCACCAGCAGAGATTCCGGGGTACACACCGGGGAGCTGTTTTTT
few . TRBJ2-7 TRBV4-3 CAPGGVSGGPYEQYF TGCGCCCCCGGCGGGGTTAGTGGGGGGCCCTACGAGCAGTACTTC
few . TRBJ2-1 TRBV5-5 CASSLYGELFDEQFF TGTGCCAGCAGCTTGTACGGGGAGCTCTTCGATGAGCAGTTCTTC
many . TRBJ2-5 TRBV7-2 CASSPGRSETQYF TGTGCCAGCAGCCCGGGACGCTCGGAGACCCAGTACTTC
. TRBD1 TRBJ2-1 TRBV19 CASTQGLSEQFF TGTGCCAGTACACAGGGGCTGAGTGAGCAGTTCTTC
few TRBD1 TRBJ2-1 TRBV6-6 CASGQHPGQLGNEQFF TGTGCCAGCGGACAACACCCGGGACAGTTGGGCAATGAGCAGTTCTTC
. . TRBJ2-1 TRBV6-5 CASSYWGGDEQFF TGTGCCAGCAGTTATTGGGGGGGCGATGAGCAGTTCTTC
few . TRBJ2-2 TRBV6-2/TRBV6-3 CASTGIANTGELFF TGTGCCAGCACGGGCATTGCGAACACCGGGGAGCTGTTTTTT